Listed below are T cell receptor beta chains from one sample, sequenced in a study of T cell repertoires and Cas9 in healthy adults. Some clones are missing from TCRdb's copy, which holds only in-frame ones; the method was immunoSEQ multiplex PCR. The sample lists approximately 23,000 clones, about 90% seen once, with about 1.4% in the top ten. Sequencing was carried out using CD4+ effector T cells (CD127+, CD25-, CD137-, CD154-) from PBMCs; culture status not recorded. The receptors shown here come from a human donor in good health. The CDR3 runs from the conserved cysteine through the conserved F or W. D genes are given only for firm matches. Some rows mark clone size as missing; the rest say once, few, many or name a class of expanded clone.

j_call v_call d_call clone_size cdr3_aa cdr3_nt
TRBJ2-2 TRBV6-8 . once CASSSYVELFF TGTGCCAGCAGTTCTTATGTGGAGCTGTTTTTT
TRBJ1-2 TRBV5-4 TRBD1 . CASSSPQDRAYGYTF TGTGCCAGCAGCTCGCCTCAGGACAGGGCCTATGGCTACACCTTC
TRBJ2-1 TRBV5-8 TRBD1 once CASSLQGQRYNEQFF TGTGCCAGCAGCTTGCAGGGACAGCGATACAATGAGCAGTTCTTC
TRBJ1-1 TRBV25-1 . . CASSDPGEAFF TGTGCCAGCAGTGACCCCGGGGAAGCTTTCTTT
TRBJ2-1 TRBV6-5 . . CASSLGNEQFF TGTGCCAGCAGTTTGGGGAATGAGCAGTTCTTC
TRBJ2-2 TRBV6-4 TRBD1 once CASRAGGTTGELFF TGTGCCAGCCGGGCAGGGGGAACCACCGGGGAGCTGTTTTTT
TRBJ1-5 TRBV19 . . CASSIRGNQPQHF TGTGCCAGTAGTATCCGAGGCAATCAGCCCCAGCATTTT
TRBJ2-7 TRBV19 . . CASSIRVGRNYEQYF TGTGCCAGTAGTATACGCGTCGGCAGAAACTACGAGCAGTACTTC
TRBJ2-2 TRBV28 . few CASSLLTGELFF TGTGCCAGCAGTTTGTTGACCGGGGAGCTGTTTTTT
TRBJ2-7 TRBV6-1 . . CASSEGIGYEQYF TGTGCCAGCAGTGAGGGGATCGGGTACGAGCAGTACTTC
TRBJ1-4 TRBV7-6 . . CASSLEPPRISTNEKLFF TGTGCCAGCAGCTTAGAGCCCCCCAGAATTTCGACTAATGAAAAACTGTTTTTT
TRBJ2-1 TRBV10-3 . . CAIRNTGTFGSYNEQFF TGTGCCATCAGAAATACCGGGACTTTCGGCTCCTACAATGAGCAGTTCTTC
TRBJ1-2 TRBV28 TRBD1 . CASSPVPGTGIANYGYTF TGTGCCAGCAGCCCGGTTCCCGGGACAGGGATTGCGAACTATGGCTACACCTTC
TRBJ1-2 TRBV28 TRBD1 . CASTAQGMNYGYTF TGTGCCAGCACTGCACAGGGGATGAACTATGGCTACACCTTC
TRBJ1-2 TRBV4-3 . . CASSQDRRANYGYTF TGCGCCAGCAGCCAAGATCGAAGGGCTAACTATGGCTACACCTTC
TRBJ2-3 TRBV9 . . CASSVAQGEGTQYF TGTGCCAGCAGCGTAGCTCAGGGAGAGGGTACGCAGTATTTT
TRBJ2-5 TRBV28 . . CASGAGKETQYF TGTGCCAGCGGGGCGGGAAAAGAGACCCAGTACTTC
TRBJ1-3 TRBV28 . few CASSSTVSGNTIYF TGTGCCAGCAGTTCGACAGTTTCTGGAAACACCATATATTTT